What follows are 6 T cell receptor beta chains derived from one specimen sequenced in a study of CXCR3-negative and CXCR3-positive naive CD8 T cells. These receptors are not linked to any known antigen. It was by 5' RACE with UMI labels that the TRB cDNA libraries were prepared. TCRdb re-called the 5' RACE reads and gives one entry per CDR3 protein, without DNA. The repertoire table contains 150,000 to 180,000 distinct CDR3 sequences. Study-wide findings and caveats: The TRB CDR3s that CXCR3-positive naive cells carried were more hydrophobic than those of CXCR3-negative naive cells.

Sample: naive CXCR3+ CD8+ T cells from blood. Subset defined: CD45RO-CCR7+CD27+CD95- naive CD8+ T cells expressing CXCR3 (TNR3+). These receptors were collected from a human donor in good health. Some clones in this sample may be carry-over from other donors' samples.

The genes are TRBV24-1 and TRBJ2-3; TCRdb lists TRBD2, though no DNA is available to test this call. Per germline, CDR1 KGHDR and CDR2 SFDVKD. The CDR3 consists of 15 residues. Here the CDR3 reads CATSETSGGSDTQYF.

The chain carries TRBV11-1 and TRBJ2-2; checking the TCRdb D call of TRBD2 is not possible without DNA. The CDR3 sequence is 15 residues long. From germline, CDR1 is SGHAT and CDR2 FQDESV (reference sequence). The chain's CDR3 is CASSFLAGNTGELFF.

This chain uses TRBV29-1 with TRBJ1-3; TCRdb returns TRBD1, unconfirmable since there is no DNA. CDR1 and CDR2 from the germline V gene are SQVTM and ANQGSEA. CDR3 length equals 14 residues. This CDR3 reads CSATACSSGNTIYF.

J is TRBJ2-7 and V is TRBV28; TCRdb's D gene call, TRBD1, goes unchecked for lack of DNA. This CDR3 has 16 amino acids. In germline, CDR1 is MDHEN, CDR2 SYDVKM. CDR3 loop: CASIPWEGGADYEQYF.

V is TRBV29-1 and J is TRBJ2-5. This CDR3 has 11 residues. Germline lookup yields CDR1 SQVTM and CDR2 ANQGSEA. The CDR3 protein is CSVLWSGSQYF.

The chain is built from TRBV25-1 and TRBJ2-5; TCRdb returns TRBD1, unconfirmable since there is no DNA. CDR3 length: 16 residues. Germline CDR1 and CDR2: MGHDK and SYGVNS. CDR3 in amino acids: CASSDTRGYHQETQYF.